This T cell receptor (beta chain) was retrieved from a study of CD8+CD57+ T cells in acquired aplastic anemia. Overall study context: CD4+ and CD8+ cells, once sorted, gave DNA averaging about 3.4 ug. Healthy donors yielded 9.5 million to 11 million CD4+ cell reads on average.

The study, taken as a whole, reports: Common to patients and controls were around 30 CD8+ CDR3 sequences. Any difference that existed in CD8+ Simpson's diversity between patients and controls was not significant.

This clonotype was recorded at least ten times. Its antigen is still unknown. TCR beta VDJ and CDR3 profiling used genomic DNA as template. TCRdb reprocessed the reads with MiXCR, giving one entry per CDR3 protein. The repertoire holds about 48,000 distinct CDR3 sequences, with about three quarters as singletons. Specimen: sorted CD4+, CD8+, or CD8+CD57+ T cells (not recorded which) from PBMCs. This receptor was identified in a human donor in good health, serving as a control.

The CDR3 DNA is TGTGCCAGCAGCTTCGTGCGACAGGGATACAATGAGCAGTTCTTC. Translated, it gives CASSFVRQGYNEQFF. V is TRBV5-5 and J is TRBJ2-1, with 7 positions matching TRBD1. With 2 bases clipped from V and 4 bases from J, the junction kept 6 bases outside the gene matches. Per germline, CDR1 SGHKS and CDR2 YYEKEE (reference sequence). CDR3 size: 15 residues.